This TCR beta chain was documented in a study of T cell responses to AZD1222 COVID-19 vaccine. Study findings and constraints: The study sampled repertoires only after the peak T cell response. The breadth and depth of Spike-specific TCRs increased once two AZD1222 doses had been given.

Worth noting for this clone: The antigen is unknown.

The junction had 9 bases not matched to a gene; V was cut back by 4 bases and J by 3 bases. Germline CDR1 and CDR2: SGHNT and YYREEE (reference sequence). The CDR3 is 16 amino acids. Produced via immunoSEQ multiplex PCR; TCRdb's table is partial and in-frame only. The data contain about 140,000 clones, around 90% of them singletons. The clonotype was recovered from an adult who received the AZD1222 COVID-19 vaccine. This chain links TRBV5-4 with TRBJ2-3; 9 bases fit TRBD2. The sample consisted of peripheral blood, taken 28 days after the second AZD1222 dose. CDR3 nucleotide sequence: TGTGCCAGCAGCCGACAGAGCGGGAGGTTGACAGATACGCAGTATTTT. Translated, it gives CASSRQSGRLTDTQYF.